This section outlines one T cell receptor beta chain sequence together with its context. Its antigen remains unidentified. Participants who had HIV were, without exception, treated in the United States. This sample is part of a study of long-term antiretroviral therapy in people with HIV. Study results and caveats: Repertoire dominance by clones expanded before ART was seen at all time points. Upon ART, diversity increased but remained lower than transplant donor controls.

Run at survey level, the immunoSEQ assay was version v3.0. Here immunoSEQ multiplex PCR was the method, and the copy in TCRdb shows in-frame clones only, minus some. The repertoire consists of about 20,000 clones, with about 80% occurring once and the leading ten covering around 10%. This receptor was identified in a woman aged 35 to 49 with HIV. The sample consisted of unsorted PBMCs, taken 0.2 years after starting antiretroviral therapy.

The CDR3 sequence: CAWDLVTNYGYTF. In DNA, the CDR3 is TGTGCCTGGGATCTGGTAACTAACTATGGCTACACCTTC. This sequence joins TRBV30 and TRBJ1-2; no clear D. V lost 5 bases to trimming and J lost 0 bases, with 10 bases between them. The CDR3 length is 13 residues. Germline CDR1 is GTSNPN and CDR2 is SVGIG (reference sequence). The whole variable domain, filled in from reference TRBV30 and TRBJ1-2, reads SQTIHQWPATLVQPVGSPLSLECTVEGTSNPNLYWYRQAAGRGLQLLFYSVGIGQISSEVPQNLSASRPQDRQFILSSKKLLLSDSGFYLCAWDLVTNYGYTFGSGTRLTVV.